A single sample is the source of the 24 T cell receptor beta chains below, sequenced in a study of blood T cell repertoires in COVID-19. Some clones are missing from TCRdb's copy, which holds only in-frame ones; the method was immunoSEQ multiplex PCR. The top ten clones hold 0.6% to 0.9% of a sample with roughly 190,000 clones, 94% of them seen once. What was sequenced was peripheral blood. Receptors originate from a man under 40 with COVID-19, enrolled during active disease.

In its sample, this clone was seen a few times. The V gene is TRBV6-2 or TRBV6-3, the J gene TRBJ1-2; D unclear. Germline V gene sequence: CDR1 MNHEY, CDR2 SVGEGT. V was shortened by 2 bases and J by 8 bases, with 9 bases between the two germline ends. CDR3 size: 12 residues. For the CDR3, the DNA is TGTGCCAGCAGTTACCCGTCCCCCGGCTACACCTTC. Amino acids: CASSYPSPGYTF.

This rearrangement joins TRBV10-3 to TRBJ1-6; 9 bases align to TRBD1. Germline trimming cut 0 bases from V and 13 bases from J; bases unmatched to any gene: 7. There are 15 residues in the CDR3. Per the germline V gene, CDR1 is ENHRY and CDR2 is SYGVKD. CDR3 in amino acids: CAISESGQGFSPLHF. The CDR3 DNA sequence: TGTGCCATCAGTGAGTCGGGACAGGGTTTTTCCCCCCTCCACTTT.

The J gene is TRBJ1-6, the V gene TRBV7-3; D is perhaps TRBD1 (6 bases). V shed 4 bases and J shed 6 bases, with 13 bases lying between them. In germline, CDR1 is SGHTA, CDR2 FQGTGA. The CDR3 has 15 amino acids. The CDR3 protein is CASSSQTGINSPLHF. CDR3 DNA sequence: TGTGCCAGCAGCTCACAGACAGGCATTAATTCACCCCTCCACTTT.

The table lists this clone with a count of one. This chain joins TRBV5-1 and TRBJ1-3; D gene uncertain. This CDR3 contains 14 residues. Germline V gives CDR1 SGHRS, CDR2 YFSETQ. V gave up 0 bases and J gave up 2 bases, with 6 bases separating them. Here the CDR3 DNA reads TGCGCCAGCAGCTTGGACGGTGCTGGAAACACCATATATTTT. Translation gives CASSLDGAGNTIYF.

This sequence joins TRBV5-1 and TRBJ2-2; no clear D gene. Germline V lookup: CDR1 SGHRS, CDR2 YFSETQ. The CDR3 is 14 residues long. V lost 4 bases and J 0 bases, leaving 7 bases between the germline ends. In DNA, the CDR3 is TGCGCCAGCAGCGAAACAGCGAACACCGGGGAGCTGTTTTTT. It translates to CASSETANTGELFF.

This chain uses TRBV5-4 with TRBJ1-4; a weak D match, TRBD1 (6 bases). Trimming removed 4 bases at V and 2 bases at J, with 18 bases between. In germline, CDR1 is SGHNT, CDR2 YYREEE (reference sequence). This CDR3 has 17 amino acids. CDR3 amino acids: CASSPGHLRGTNEKLFF. The DNA for the CDR3 is TGTGCCAGCAGCCCGGGACACCTAAGGGGGACTAATGAAAAACTGTTTTTT.

This chain links TRBV27 with TRBJ1-2; tentatively, D is TRBD1 (6 bases). CDR3 length: 15 amino acids. Germline CDR1 MNHEY, CDR2 SMNVEV (reference sequence). The ends were cut back, 1 base at V and 0 bases at J, with 9 bases in the middle. CDR3 DNA sequence: TGTGCCAGCAGTTTATTGGGGGCGTCTAACTATGGCTACACCTTC. It codes for CASSLLGASNYGYTF.

The chain has TRBV19 and TRBJ2-1, with D possibly being TRBD1 (6 bases). V was trimmed by 3 bases and J by 10 bases, leaving 10 bases between them. The CDR3 length is 12 residues. Germline V CDR1 and CDR2: LNHDA, SQIVND (reference sequence). The CDR3: CASSIGGGEQFF. DNA of the CDR3: TGTGCCAGTAGTATTGGTGGGGGCGAGCAGTTCTTC.

V and J are TRBV5-1 and TRBJ1-1; D is undetermined. The V gene lost 0 bases and the J gene lost 1 base, with 10 bases spanning the gap. There are 15 residues in the CDR3. Germline values: CDR1 SGHRS, CDR2 YFSETQ. CDR3 DNA sequence: TGCGCCAGCAGCTTGGCCGTCTCAGGGAACACTGAAGCTTTCTTT. Amino acids: CASSLAVSGNTEAFF. The full variable domain, in which reference TRBV5-1 and TRBJ1-1 provide the parts outside the CDR3, is KAGVTQTPRYLIKTRGQQVTLSCSPISGHRSVSWYQQTPGQGLQFLFEYFSETQRNKGNFPGRFSGRQFSNSRSEMNVSTLELGDSALYLCASSLAVSGNTEAFFGQGTRLTVV.

The V gene is TRBV19, the J gene TRBJ2-1; 11 bases line up with TRBD2. V trimming: 3 bases; J trimming: 4 bases; junction bases outside the gene matches: 2. CDR1 and CDR2 (germline): LNHDA, SQIVND (reference sequence). The CDR3 consists of 15 residues. The CDR3 here is CASSIASGGYNEQFF. The CDR3 nucleotides read TGTGCCAGTAGTATTGCTAGCGGGGGGTACAATGAGCAGTTCTTC.

The chain links TRBV4-1 to TRBJ2-2, with TRBD1 identical over 7 bases. The CDR3 covers 18 residues. Germline CDR1 MGHRA, CDR2 YSYEKL. V was clipped by 1 base and J by 1 base; unmatched bases: 9. This CDR3 is CASSQGMARGLNTGELFF. CDR3 sequence (DNA): TGCGCCAGCAGCCAAGGAATGGCCAGGGGGTTGAACACCGGGGAGCTGTTTTTT.

The chain uses TRBV9 and TRBJ1-3; TRBD1 is a possible D gene (6 bases). Germline V CDR1 and CDR2: SGDLS, YYNGEE. This CDR3 region has 15 residues. Trimming stripped 2 bases from V and 4 bases from J, with 13 bases between. The CDR3: CASSVSSGAGNTIYF. DNA for the CDR3: TGTGCCAGCAGCGTGAGTTCAGGGGCGGGAAACACCATATATTTT.

Worth noting for this clone: Other DNA sequences in the sample encode the same CDR3. The chain carries TRBV12-5 and TRBJ1-5; D may be TRBD1 (6 bases). The CDR3 loop spans 17 amino acids. V lost 6 bases to trimming and J lost 0 bases, with 18 bases between them. The V gene's germline CDR1 is LGHNT and CDR2 FRNRAP. CDR3 DNA: TGTGCTAGTGGCCTGGGACACGCGCCATATAGCAATCAGCCCCAGCATTTT. Residues: CASGLGHAPYSNQPQHF.

J is TRBJ1-1 and V is TRBV9; perhaps TRBD1 as D (5 bases). The CDR3 is made up of 15 amino acids. With 0 bases removed from V and 0 bases from J, the gap between germline ends came to 9 bases. Germline V lookup: CDR1 SGDLS, CDR2 YYNGEE. The CDR3 protein is CASSVDQGLNTEAFF. CDR3 DNA sequence: TGTGCCAGCAGCGTAGATCAGGGATTGAACACTGAAGCTTTCTTT.

V gene TRBV5-4 combines with J gene TRBJ1-3; a weak D match, TRBD1 (5 bases). The CDR3 spans 15 residues. The V gene's germline CDR1 is SGHNT and CDR2 YYREEE (reference sequence). Trimming shortened V by 0 bases and J by 4 bases, and 11 bases separated the two germline ends. The CDR3 loop reads CASSLDQGPGNTIYF. CDR3 nucleotides: TGTGCCAGCAGCTTGGATCAGGGTCCCGGAAACACCATATATTTT.

This clone occurred once. This chain uses TRBV5-1 with TRBJ1-1; D is undetermined. V shed 0 bases and J shed 3 bases, with 12 bases lying between them. The CDR3 is 15 residues long. Germline V gives CDR1 SGHRS, CDR2 YFSETQ. The CDR3 DNA sequence: TGCGCCAGCAGCTTGGCCGGGTCGAAGGACACTGAAGCTTTCTTT. Translating it yields CASSLAGSKDTEAFF. Complete variable domain (other parts from reference TRBV5-1 and TRBJ1-1): KAGVTQTPRYLIKTRGQQVTLSCSPISGHRSVSWYQQTPGQGLQFLFEYFSETQRNKGNFPGRFSGRQFSNSRSEMNVSTLELGDSALYLCASSLAGSKDTEAFFGQGTRLTVV.

This chain joins TRBV28 and TRBJ1-5; D is unresolved. This CDR3 is built from 13 residues. CDR1 is MDHEN, CDR2 SYDVKM, per germline. V was trimmed by 4 bases and J by 8 bases, leaving 12 bases between them. The CDR3 loop reads CASSSWSGEPQHF. The CDR3 nucleotides read TGTGCCAGCAGTTCCTGGTCGGGTGAGCCCCAGCATTTT.

This clone is a singleton in its sample. The chain employs TRBV15 and TRBJ1-4; tentatively, D is TRBD1 (6 bases). Germline V gene lookup returns CDR1 LNHNV and CDR2 YYDKDF (reference sequence). Trimming cost V 3 bases and J 0 bases, with 14 bases left between them. This CDR3 region has 17 residues. CDR3 amino acids: CATSRLQGGATNEKLFF. For the CDR3, the DNA is TGTGCCACCAGCAGGTTACAGGGTGGCGCAACTAATGAAAAACTGTTTTTT. The whole variable domain, filled in from reference TRBV15 and TRBJ1-4, reads DAMVIQNPRYQVTQFGKPVTLSCSQTLNHNVMYWYQQKSSQAPKLLFHYYDKDFNNEADTPDNFQSRRPNTSFCFLDIRSPGLGDTAMYLCATSRLQGGATNEKLFFGSGTQLSVL.

The chain combines TRBV27 with TRBJ1-5, with TRBD1 matching 9 bases. CDR1 is MNHEY, CDR2 SMNVEV, per germline (reference sequence). V gave up 6 bases and J gave up 4 bases; unmatched junction bases: 4. The CDR3 runs 14 residues. In nucleotides, the CDR3 is TGTGCCAGCAGCGACAGGGGGTGGAATCAGCCCCAGCATTTT. Translating gives CASSDRGWNQPQHF.

As DNA, the CDR3 is TGTGCCAGCAGCCATTCCTCGGGACTCTCGGACGAGCAGTACTTC. It translates to CASSHSSGLSDEQYF. The chain links TRBV3-1 (or the pseudogene TRBV3-2) to TRBJ2-7; weak D call: TRBD2 (6 bases). Germline loops: CDR1 LGHDT, CDR2 YNNKEL (reference sequence). The CDR3 extends over 15 amino acids. Trimming took 3 bases from V and 5 from J, leaving 17 bases between them.

The V and J genes are TRBV4-1 and TRBJ2-2; weak D call: TRBD1 (6 bases). Trimming left V 6 bases short and J 1 base short, with 15 bases between. Germline loops: CDR1 MGHRA, CDR2 YSYEKL. This CDR3 is built from 16 residues. This CDR3 reads CASRLQGAQNTGELFF. The CDR3 DNA follows: TGCGCCAGCAGATTACAGGGAGCCCAGAACACCGGGGAGCTGTTTTTT.

The chain couples TRBV7-6 to TRBJ1-2; 8 positions agree with TRBD1. Germline assignment: CDR1 SGHVS and CDR2 FNYEAQ. V shed 1 base, J shed 2 bases, and the junction held 6 bases outside the gene matches. CDR3 size: 16 residues. CDR3 region: CASSLGDRGANYGYTF. DNA of the CDR3: TGTGCCAGCAGCTTAGGAGACAGGGGAGCGAACTATGGCTACACCTTC.

The chain couples TRBV19 to TRBJ2-2; TRBD1 aligns across 9 bases. Germline-derived CDR1 and CDR2 are LNHDA and SQIVND (reference sequence). After removal of 10 bases from V and 5 bases from J, the junction contained 14 bases not matched to a gene. The CDR3 covers 16 residues. CDR3 bases: TGTGCCACCTTAAAGTCCGGGACAGGGATGACCGGGGAGCTGTTTTTT. Translated, it gives CATLKSGTGMTGELFF.

The rearrangement uses TRBV6-6 and TRBJ1-2; 12 bases agree with TRBD1. The V gene end was trimmed by 7 bases and the J gene end by 3 bases; junction bases not matched to a gene: 6. The CDR3 has 15 residues. The V gene's germline CDR1 is MNHNY and CDR2 SVGAGI (reference sequence). The CDR3 DNA sequence: TGTGCCAGCATTGGGACAGGGGGCATGGACTATGGCTACACCTTC. Translation gives CASIGTGGMDYGYTF.